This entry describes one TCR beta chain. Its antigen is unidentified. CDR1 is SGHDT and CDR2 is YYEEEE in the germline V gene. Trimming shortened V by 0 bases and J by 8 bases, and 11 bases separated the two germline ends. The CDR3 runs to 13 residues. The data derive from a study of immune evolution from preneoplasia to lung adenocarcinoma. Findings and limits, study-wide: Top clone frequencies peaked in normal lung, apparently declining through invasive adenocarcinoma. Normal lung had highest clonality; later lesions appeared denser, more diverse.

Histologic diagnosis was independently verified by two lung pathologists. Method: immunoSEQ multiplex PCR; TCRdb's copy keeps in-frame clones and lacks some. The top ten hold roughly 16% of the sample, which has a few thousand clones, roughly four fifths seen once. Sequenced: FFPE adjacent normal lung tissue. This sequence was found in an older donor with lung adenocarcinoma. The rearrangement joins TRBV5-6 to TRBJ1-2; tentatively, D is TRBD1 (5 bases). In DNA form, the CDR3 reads TGTGCCAGCAGCTTGGAACAGGCCTCGGGCTACACCTTC. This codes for CASSLEQASGYTF.